This T cell receptor beta chain is drawn from a study of long-term antiretroviral therapy in people with HIV. The libraries were made with immunoSEQ v3.0 at survey level. The data were produced by immunoSEQ multiplex PCR, yet TCRdb's version contains in-frame clones alone and is incomplete. The table lists more than 15,000 clones, about 80% of them singletons. The ends were cut back, 0 bases at V and 5 bases at J, with 17 bases in the middle. CDR1 is SGDLS, CDR2 YYNGEE, per germline. This CDR3 contains 16 residues. The V gene is TRBV9, the J gene TRBJ2-5; D remains unclear. The sequence was obtained from a woman between 50 and 59 years old with HIV. The sample here was unsorted PBMCs, taken 1.5 years before starting antiretroviral therapy. The CDR3 nucleotides are TGTGCCAGCAGCGTAGGAGTTGGCGATGGGCGCGAGACCCAGTACTTC. As protein: CASSVGVGDGRETQYF.